Listed here is a single T cell receptor (beta chain). Germline loops: CDR1 MRHNA, CDR2 SNTAGT. Trimming removed 6 bases at V and 6 bases at J, with 12 bases between. The CDR3 loop spans 14 amino acids. Profiled with immunoSEQ multiplex PCR; TCRdb holds only in-frame clones, not every one. Of 40,000 to 60,000 clones in the sample, almost 90% were seen once. The sample comes from a study of OX40 agonist ivuxolimab in advanced cancers. Study context: Eligibility admitted prior anti-PD-1, anti-PD-L1 or anti-CTLA-4 therapy; roughly 37% had some. One hepatocellular carcinoma and a couple of cutaneous melanoma patients partially responded.

With baseline, cycle 4 day 1, and cycle 7 day 1 as timepoints, blood was sampled. Sequencing was performed on CD4+ or CD8+ T cells sorted from blood, taken in a trial of the OX40 agonist ivuxolimab. The chain recombines TRBV6-4 with TRBJ1-6, with D maybe TRBD1 (6 bases). The clonotype comes from an adult with an advanced solid tumor such as melanoma, head and neck, liver or kidney cancer. CDR3 sequence reads: CASRGEGGNSPLHF. The CDR3 nucleotides are TGTGCCAGCAGAGGGGAGGGGGGTAATTCACCCCTCCACTTT.